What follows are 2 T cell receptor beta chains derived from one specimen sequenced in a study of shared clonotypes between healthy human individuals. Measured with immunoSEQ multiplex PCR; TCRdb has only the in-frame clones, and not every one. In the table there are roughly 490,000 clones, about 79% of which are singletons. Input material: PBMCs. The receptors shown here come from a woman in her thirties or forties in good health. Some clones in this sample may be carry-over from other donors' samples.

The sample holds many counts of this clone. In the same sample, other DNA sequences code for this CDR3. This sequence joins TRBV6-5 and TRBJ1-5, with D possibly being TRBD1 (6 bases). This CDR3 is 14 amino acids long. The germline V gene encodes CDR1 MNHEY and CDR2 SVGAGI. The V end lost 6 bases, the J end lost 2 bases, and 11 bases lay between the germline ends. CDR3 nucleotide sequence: TGTGCCAGCAGACAGACAGGAGGCAATCAGCCCCAGCATTTT. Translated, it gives CASRQTGGNQPQHF.

The CDR3 nucleotides are TGTGCCAGCAGCTTTAGGGCAGTCGACTCCTACGAGCAGTACTTC. The encoded protein is CASSFRAVDSYEQYF. This chain joins TRBV11-3 and TRBJ2-7; D gene unclear. Per germline, CDR1 SGHNT and CDR2 YENEEA. The CDR3 runs to 15 residues. V shed 3 bases and J shed 0 bases, with 12 bases lying between them.